This TCR beta chain appears in the sequencing data of a study of shared clonotypes between healthy human individuals. Naive CD8 populations comprised CD45RO-negative cells positively selected for CCR7, excluding terminally differentiated effector memory CD45RA+ cells. Concerning this clone itself: What it binds is unknown.

Study-level results: Despite large depth, rarefaction showed incomplete sorted-subset sequencing.

The CDR3 totals 15 residues. V lost 8 bases to trimming and J lost 6 bases; unmatched junction nucleotides: 9. Per germline, CDR1 MNHNS and CDR2 SASEGT. The input for sorted-subset replicate PCRs was approximately 190 ng DNA, some 30,000 T cell genomes. Profiling relied on immunoSEQ multiplex PCR, and the TCRdb table lists in-frame clones only, not all of them. The sample comprises hundreds of thousands of clones, roughly 96% of which are singletons, and about 0.11% rests with the top ten. Sample: naive CD8+ T cells sorted from blood. This sequence originates from a woman aged 25 to 39 in good health. J is TRBJ2-1 and V is TRBV6-1; TRBD2 aligns across 11 bases. CDR3 in amino acids: CASERLAGYLNEQFF. The CDR3 DNA reads as TGTGCCAGCGAAAGACTAGCGGGATACCTCAATGAGCAGTTCTTC.